Below are 10 T cell receptor beta chains sequenced from a single sample in a study of T cell responses to AZD1222 COVID-19 vaccine. The data were produced by immunoSEQ multiplex PCR, yet TCRdb's version contains in-frame clones alone and is incomplete. The data hold 150,000 to 160,000 clones, with approximately 90% observed a single time. The specimen was peripheral blood, collected on day 0 of AZD1222 vaccination. These receptors all come from an adult in good health.

The chain links TRBV19 to TRBJ2-1, with D perhaps being TRBD1 or TRBD2 (6 bases each). Germline assignment: CDR1 LNHDA and CDR2 SQIVND (reference sequence). Trimming removed 9 bases from V and 6 bases from J, with 15 bases in between. The CDR3 extends over 13 amino acids. In nucleotides, the CDR3 is TGTGCCAGCAGAATAGGGGGAGGCAATGAGCAGTTCTTC. Translation gives CASRIGGGNEQFF.

This chain links TRBV27 with TRBJ1-6; no firm D call. The V gene lost 5 bases and the J gene lost 0 bases, with 8 bases spanning the gap. The CDR3 consists of 15 residues. Germline CDR1 MNHEY, CDR2 SMNVEV (reference sequence). The CDR3 loop reads CASSTRGSYNSPLHF. In DNA, the CDR3 is TGTGCCAGCAGTACTCGGGGCTCCTATAATTCACCCCTCCACTTT.

The chain joins TRBV7-2 to TRBJ2-3, with 13 bases identical to TRBD2. V lost 5 bases to trimming and J lost 9 bases; unmatched junction nucleotides: 11. CDR1 and CDR2 (germline): SGHTA, FQGNSA. The CDR3 covers 16 residues. CDR3 nucleotides: TGTGCCAGCAGCCCGAAACTAGCGGGAGGGCCCATGACGCAGTATTTT. This translates into CASSPKLAGGPMTQYF.

V usage is TRBV3-1 (or the pseudogene TRBV3-2) and J usage is TRBJ1-1; tentatively, D is TRBD1 (5 bases). The ends were cut back, 1 base at V and 2 bases at J, with 11 bases in the middle. CDR1 and CDR2 (germline): LGHDT, YNNKEL (reference sequence). This CDR3 contains 15 residues. The CDR3 protein is CASSQVTVLNTEAFF. The CDR3 region has the DNA TGTGCCAGCAGCCAAGTGACAGTATTAAACACTGAAGCTTTCTTT.

This clone has a single count. This chain uses TRBV6-5 with TRBJ2-3, with D possibly being TRBD1 or TRBD2 (5 bases each). The CDR3 runs 14 residues. V lost 6 bases and J 1 base, leaving 11 bases between the germline ends. Germline CDR1 is MNHEY and CDR2 is SVGAGI. The CDR3 coding sequence is TGTGCCAGCAGCCGGGGCTTTGGCACAGATACGCAGTATTTT. Translating gives CASSRGFGTDTQYF.

The chain employs TRBV19 and TRBJ1-5, with TRBD1 as a possible D gene (5 bases). The CDR3 is made up of 14 amino acids. V lost 7 bases, J lost 0 bases, and 10 bases lay in between. Germline V gene data show CDR1 as LNHDA and CDR2 as SQIVND (reference sequence). The CDR3 here is CASKTGYSNQPQHF. In DNA form, the CDR3 reads TGTGCCAGTAAAACAGGATATAGCAATCAGCCCCAGCATTTT.

J is TRBJ1-5 and V is TRBV7-2; weak D call: TRBD1 (6 bases). The CDR3 length is 17 residues. V lost 5 bases and J lost 4, with 21 bases in between. Germline CDR1 and CDR2: SGHTA and FQGNSA. This CDR3 is CASSPRPGHPPNQPQHF. The DNA for the CDR3 is TGTGCCAGCAGCCCAAGACCGGGACATCCACCGAATCAGCCCCAGCATTTT.

V gene TRBV4-3 combines with J gene TRBJ1-1; D call uncertain. The CDR3 is 14 amino acids. CDR1 and CDR2 (germline): LGHNA, YSLEER. Trimming stripped 4 bases from V and 1 base from J, with 10 bases between. The CDR3 here is CASSLSTANTEAFF. Written as DNA, the CDR3 is TGCGCCAGCAGCCTTTCCACAGCGAACACTGAAGCTTTCTTT.

The V and J genes are TRBV25-1 and TRBJ2-1, with 9 bases fitting TRBD2. The V segment lost 4 bases and the J segment 3 bases; nucleotides outside the gene matches: 4. CDR1 is MGHDK, CDR2 SYGVNS, per germline. The CDR3 consists of 15 residues. CDR3 sequence (DNA): TGTGCCAGCAGTGGCGGGAGGGCCTACTACAATGAGCAGTTCTTC. The encoded protein is CASSGGRAYYNEQFF.

This clone was recorded only once. This chain connects TRBV7-2 to TRBJ1-4; D not certain. The CDR3 is 14 amino acids. V lost 7 bases and J 3 bases, leaving 12 bases between the germline ends. Germline V gene lookup returns CDR1 SGHTA and CDR2 FQGNSA. The chain's CDR3 is CASKRRGSNEKLFF. The CDR3 bases are TGTGCCAGCAAACGACGGGGTTCTAATGAAAAACTGTTTTTT.